This T cell receptor beta chain derives from a study of T cell responses to AZD1222 COVID-19 vaccine. Study-wide findings and caveats: Clonal diversity was possibly underestimated, and white British individuals and females predominated among donors. The study sampled repertoires only after the peak T cell response. Spike-specific TCR breadth and depth went up after people got two AZD1222 doses.

About this clone itself: The antigen remains unidentified.

Samples with a second dose at about 4 or about 12 weeks were pooled together. The CDR3 sequence is 17 residues long. The V gene's germline CDR1 is SGHTA and CDR2 FQGTGA. Between the trimmed V and J ends, which lost 2 bases and 0 bases, there was a span of 15 bases. Clones were sequenced by immunoSEQ multiplex PCR, and TCRdb holds only the in-frame ones, with some missing. The table includes about 150,000 clones, about nine tenths detected once. The source was peripheral blood, collected 28 days after the second AZD1222 dose. This TCR came from an adult who received the AZD1222 COVID-19 vaccine. This chain joins TRBV7-3 and TRBJ2-3; D may be TRBD2 (6 bases). Written as DNA, the CDR3 is TGTGCCAGCAGCTTATCCCCTAGCGCTGCTAGCACAGATACGCAGTATTTT. This gives the protein CASSLSPSAASTDTQYF.